The 25 T cell receptor beta chains reported below all come from one sample, sequenced in a study of cytomegalovirus exposure and HLA in healthy donors. Primers: 60 Vbeta forward and 13 Jbeta reverse. The assay was immunoSEQ multiplex PCR, and TCRdb's table has in-frame clones only and misses some. The data show under 250,000 clones, with 65% to 85% seen just once and 1.7% held by the top ten. Sequenced input: PBMCs. These receptors all come from a man aged 45-65 years in good health and CMV-seronegative.

This sequence joins TRBV27 and TRBJ2-5; 9 bases line up with TRBD2. The DNA end is more similar to TRBJ2-7, so the J call may be wrong. CDR3 length: 14 amino acids. CDR1 and CDR2 (germline): MNHEY, SMNVEV (reference sequence). As DNA, the CDR3 is TGTGCCAGCAGTTTAGGGCTAGCGGGACACGAGCAGTACTTC. Its protein product is CASSLGLAGHEQYF.

The chain joins TRBV5-1 to TRBJ2-7, with 8 nucleotides matching TRBD1. Germline CDR1 and CDR2: SGHRS and YFSETQ. The CDR3 loop spans 15 amino acids. The trim removed 0 bases at V and 6 bases at J, leaving 8 bases unmatched. CDR3 coding DNA: TGCGCCAGCAGCTTGGCAGGCAGGGGGCAAGGCGAGCAGTACTTC. Its translation: CASSLAGRGQGEQYF.

V is TRBV9 and J is TRBJ1-1; 9 nucleotides agree with TRBD1. The V segment lost 0 bases and the J segment 11 bases; nucleotides outside the gene matches: 5. The germline V gene has CDR1 SGDLS and CDR2 YYNGEE. The CDR3 totals 13 residues. CDR3 amino acids: CASSVEGTGLAFF. The CDR3 DNA reads TGTGCCAGCAGCGTAGAAGGGACAGGGTTGGCTTTCTTT.

A note on this clone: Distinct nucleotide sequences in the sample also encode this CDR3. The chain links TRBV7-9 to TRBJ2-6; 11 nucleotides agree with TRBD1. Germline V gene lookup returns CDR1 SEHNR and CDR2 FQNEAQ (reference sequence). This CDR3 spans 18 amino acids. V shed 8 bases and J 3 bases; nucleotides not matched to a gene: 12. The CDR3 loop is CASPPDRGHRLGANVLTF. The CDR3 bases are TGTGCCAGCCCACCGGACAGGGGGCATCGTCTTGGGGCCAACGTCCTGACTTTC. Supplemented by reference TRBV7-9 and TRBJ2-6, the full variable domain reads DTGVSQNPRHKITKRGQNVTFRCDPISEHNRLYWYRQTLGQGPEFLTYFQNEAQLEKSRLLSDRFSAERPKGSFSTLEIQRTEQGDSAMYLCASPPDRGHRLGANVLTFGAGSRLTVL.

The chain is built from TRBV5-1 and TRBJ2-3; TRBD2 matches at 12 bases. This CDR3 has 16 amino acids. V dropped 6 bases and J dropped 0; count of bases not matched to a gene: 5. The V gene's germline CDR1 is SGHRS and CDR2 YFSETQ. CDR3 nucleotides: TGCGCCAGCACGCGGACTAGCGGGGCTAGCACAGATACGCAGTATTTT. Protein: CASTRTSGASTDTQYF.

The V call is TRBV7-9, the J call TRBJ2-5, with D possibly being TRBD1 (6 bases). CDR3 length equals 15 residues. Trimming removed 1 base from V and 5 bases from J, with 14 bases in between. Germline CDR1 is SEHNR and CDR2 is FQNEAQ (reference sequence). The CDR3 protein is CASSLDGSQGETQYF. The CDR3, as DNA: TGTGCCAGCAGCTTAGATGGGTCGCAGGGGGAGACCCAGTACTTC.

In this sample, this clone turned up once. This chain uses TRBV9 with TRBJ2-2; 8 nucleotides align to TRBD1. This CDR3 has 16 amino acids. Germline CDR1 and CDR2: SGDLS and YYNGEE. The trim removed 3 bases at V and 1 base at J, leaving 5 bases unmatched. The CDR3 DNA is TGTGCCAGCAGCGACCAGGGACAGGAGAACACCGGGGAGCTGTTTTTT. Translation: CASSDQGQENTGELFF.

The chain uses TRBV14 and TRBJ2-5; TRBD2 aligns across 10 bases. Matching the DNA end better, TRBJ2-7 makes the J call doubtful. Germline V CDR1 and CDR2: SGHDN, FVKESK. The length of the CDR3 is 18 residues. This CDR3 is CASSQVISGRKSSYEQYF. CDR3 coding DNA: TGTGCCAGCAGCCAAGTGATTAGCGGGAGGAAGAGCTCCTACGAGCAGTACTTC.

The rearrangement links TRBV6-6 to TRBJ2-7, with 9 bases lining up with TRBD1. Germline V lookup: CDR1 MNHNY, CDR2 SVGAGI (reference sequence). The CDR3 is made up of 14 amino acids. With 6 bases clipped from V and 3 bases from J, the junction kept 6 bases outside the gene matches. As DNA, the CDR3 is TGTGCCAGCAGGCCGGGACAGGGTGACTACGAGCAGTACTTC. This translates into CASRPGQGDYEQYF.

The CDR3 region is CASSSLPQAGQVEQYF. Written as DNA, the CDR3 is TGCGCCAGCAGCTCCCTGCCACAAGCGGGACAGGTCGAGCAGTACTTC. The V gene is TRBV5-1, the J gene TRBJ2-7; a weak D match, TRBD1 (8 bases). The CDR3 loop spans 16 amino acids. Germline CDR1 SGHRS, CDR2 YFSETQ. The V and J ends lost 3 bases and 6 bases respectively, with 22 bases between them.

This clone has a handful of counts. This chain uses TRBV9 with TRBJ2-5; 8 positions match TRBD1. Trimming at V came to 3 bases and at J to 5 bases, leaving 6 bases not matched to a gene. Germline V lookup: CDR1 SGDLS, CDR2 YYNGEE. CDR3 length: 14 residues. The CDR3 here is CASSAQGAGETQYF. As DNA, the CDR3 is TGTGCCAGCAGCGCTCAGGGGGCCGGGGAGACCCAGTACTTC.

This rearrangement joins TRBV5-4 to TRBJ2-7, with TRBD1 identical over 12 bases. With 4 bases clipped from V and 5 bases from J, the junction kept 10 bases outside the gene matches. This CDR3 comprises 16 residues. Germline V gene lookup returns CDR1 SGHNT and CDR2 YYREEE (reference sequence). As DNA, the CDR3 is TGTGCCAGCAGCCCTAACTCAGGGACAGGGGGCCACGAGCAGTACTTC. It yields the protein CASSPNSGTGGHEQYF.

The rearrangement uses TRBV5-1 and TRBJ2-7, with D maybe TRBD1 (6 bases). CDR1 SGHRS and CDR2 YFSETQ come from the germline V gene. Trimming cost V 2 bases and J 2 bases, with 11 bases left between them. The CDR3 runs 14 residues. CDR3 sequence: CASSFSGDTYEQYF. The CDR3 DNA sequence: TGCGCCAGCAGCTTTTCAGGGGATACCTACGAGCAGTACTTC.

The chain carries TRBV7-3 and TRBJ2-1; 8 nucleotides line up with TRBD2. The CDR3 is 16 amino acids. The V and J ends lost 0 bases and 0 bases, in that order; junction bases with no gene match: 1. Germline V CDR1 and CDR2: SGHTA, FQGTGA. The CDR3 region is CASSLTSGNSYNEQFF. The CDR3 region has the DNA TGTGCCAGCAGCTTAACTAGCGGGAACTCCTACAATGAGCAGTTCTTC.

The chain's CDR3 is CASSAGLAEWAYEQYF. The CDR3 nucleotides read TGTGCCAGCAGTGCTGGACTAGCGGAGTGGGCCTACGAGCAGTACTTC. The chain couples TRBV27 to TRBJ2-7; 10 positions agree with TRBD2. V dropped 5 bases and J dropped 2; count of bases not matched to a gene: 9. CDR1 is MNHEY, CDR2 SMNVEV, per germline (reference sequence). The CDR3 runs 16 residues.

The chain is built from TRBV5-1 and TRBJ2-1, with D unresolved. Trimming stripped 0 bases from V and 6 bases from J, with 10 bases between. Germline lookup yields CDR1 SGHRS and CDR2 YFSETQ. This CDR3 comprises 14 residues. CDR3 coding DNA: TGCGCCAGCAGCTTGGTCGTTAGCAGCAATGAGCAGTTCTTC. This codes for CASSLVVSSNEQFF.

This chain connects TRBV7-6 to TRBJ2-2, with 7 nucleotides matching TRBD2. Germline CDR1 and CDR2: SGHVS and FNYEAQ. V trimming: 5 bases; J trimming: 6 bases; junction bases outside the gene matches: 9. CDR3 length equals 15 residues. The CDR3 region is CASSPSGGSAGELFF. CDR3 nucleotides: TGTGCCAGCAGCCCCTCTGGCGGGAGCGCCGGGGAGCTGTTTTTT.

The rearrangement uses TRBV9 and TRBJ2-1, with a tentative D call TRBD1 (7 bases). This CDR3 spans 17 amino acids. V lost 0 bases, J lost 6 bases, and 19 bases lay in between. Germline lookup yields CDR1 SGDLS and CDR2 YYNGEE. The CDR3 DNA follows: TGTGCCAGCAGCGTAGAGGGCGGGACAGCCTATAGCAATGAGCAGTTCTTC. Its protein is CASSVEGGTAYSNEQFF.

This chain links TRBV30 with TRBJ2-1; maybe TRBD2 (6 bases). In germline, CDR1 is GTSNPN, CDR2 SVGIG (reference sequence). The CDR3 is made up of 15 amino acids. V lost 2 bases to trimming and J lost 8 bases, with 19 bases between them. The CDR3 protein is CAWSHISGLGDEQFF. The CDR3 DNA reads as TGTGCCTGGAGTCATATTAGCGGCCTGGGAGATGAGCAGTTCTTC.

The V call is TRBV19, the J call TRBJ1-1; a weak D match, TRBD1 (6 bases). Trimming cost V 4 bases and J 0 bases, with 15 bases left between them. The CDR3 is 16 residues long. Germline CDR1 and CDR2: LNHDA and SQIVND (reference sequence). DNA for the CDR3: TGTGCCAGTAGTACCCGACGGCAGGGGATGAACACTGAAGCTTTCTTT. It specifies CASSTRRQGMNTEAFF.

This clone was observed once. The J gene is TRBJ1-1, the V gene TRBV27, with D possibly being TRBD1 (5 bases). The CDR3 runs 13 residues. Trimming removed 8 bases from V and 0 bases from J, with 10 bases in between. Germline CDR1 MNHEY, CDR2 SMNVEV (reference sequence). The DNA for the CDR3 is TGTGCCAGCGGTGAGACAGTGAACACTGAAGCTTTCTTT. Protein product: CASGETVNTEAFF.

The chain is built from TRBV25-1 and TRBJ2-3; weak D call: TRBD1 (5 bases). The V end was cut by 5 bases, the J end by 0 bases, with 9 bases between. The CDR3 has 14 residues. The V gene's germline CDR1 is MGHDK and CDR2 SYGVNS. CDR3 DNA: TGTGCCAGCAGTCTGACAGAGAGCACAGATACGCAGTATTTT. Translated, it gives CASSLTESTDTQYF.

This clone was counted a single time. Other DNA sequences in the sample encode the same CDR3. V and J are TRBV7-2 and TRBJ1-2; D is ambiguous. The V gene's germline CDR1 is SGHTA and CDR2 FQGNSA. The CDR3 has 13 residues. V was pared by 5 bases and J by 4 bases, with 11 bases between. The CDR3 loop is CASSLRGGYGYTF. Written as DNA, the CDR3 is TGTGCCAGCAGCCTCCGGGGTGGCTATGGCTACACCTTC. The full variable domain, in which reference TRBV7-2 and TRBJ1-2 provide the parts outside the CDR3, is GAGVSQSPSNKVTEKGKDVELRCDPISGHTALYWYRQSLGQGLEFLIYFQGNSAPDKSGLPSDRFSAERTGGSVSTLTIQRTQQEDSAVYLCASSLRGGYGYTFGSGTRLTVV.

The genes are TRBV2 and TRBJ2-1, with D unresolved. This CDR3 has 14 amino acids. In germline, CDR1 is SNHLY, CDR2 FYNNEI. V was trimmed by 4 bases and J by 4 bases, leaving 11 bases between them. DNA of the CDR3: TGTGCCAGCAGTGTCCTAGGAAAATACAATGAGCAGTTCTTC. Encoded protein: CASSVLGKYNEQFF.

The chain is built from TRBV6-5 and TRBJ2-7; 8 bases fit TRBD1. This CDR3 has 14 residues. J gave up 5 bases and V 2 bases, and 5 bases lay outside the gene matches. Per the germline V gene, CDR1 is MNHEY and CDR2 is SVGAGI. CDR3 sequence: CASSYRVTGDEQYF. CDR3 DNA: TGTGCCAGCAGTTACCGGGTGACAGGGGACGAGCAGTACTTC.